This record covers a single TCR beta chain. What it binds is unknown. This record comes from a study of cytomegalovirus exposure and HLA in healthy donors. PCR involved 60 Vbeta and 13 Jbeta primers. Method: immunoSEQ multiplex PCR; TCRdb's copy keeps in-frame clones and lacks some. The sample holds about 110,000 clones, approximately 82% seen once. The CDR3 has 15 amino acids. Germline CDR1 is SGHTS and CDR2 is YDEGEE. V shed 2 bases and J 1 base; nucleotides not matched to a gene: 4. Overall study results and limits: The authors enumerated over 150 TCR beta chains as linked to cytomegalovirus.

The rearrangement links TRBV5-8 to TRBJ1-1; 8 bases line up with TRBD1. Sequenced input: PBMCs. This receptor was taken from a man aged 25 to 40 in good health and CMV-seropositive. CDR3 sequence reads: CASSLSRGRNTEAFF. The CDR3 DNA is TGTGCCAGCAGCTTAAGCAGGGGGCGGAACACTGAAGCTTTCTTT.